This T cell receptor (beta chain) was documented in a study of CXCR3-negative and CXCR3-positive naive CD8 T cells. The CDR3 totals 14 residues. Per the germline V gene, CDR1 is SGHNT and CDR2 is YENEEA. As to this clonotype: What it binds is not known.

The study's findings and limits: Between one naive subset and the other, surface CD5 was comparable, and TCR strength was inferred from TRB CDR3 properties. Naive CXCR3-positive cells had TRB CDR3s more hydrophobic than those of CXCR3-negative naive cells.

Naive CD8+ T cells showed a CD45RO-CCR7+CD27+CD95- phenotype. It was by 5' RACE with UMI labels that the TRB cDNA libraries were prepared. TCRdb re-analyzed the 5' RACE reads; it lists each CDR3 protein once, without DNA. This sample's clone table lists roughly 6,400 distinct CDR3 sequences. This TCR was recovered from a human donor in good health. Some clones in this sample may be carry-over from other donors' samples. The sample comprised naive CXCR3- CD8+ T cells from blood. Subset given: CD45RO-CCR7+CD27+CD95- naive CD8+ T cells lacking CXCR3 (TNR3-). The chain uses TRBV11-3 and TRBJ2-1; TCRdb designates TRBD1, a call that cannot be tested without DNA. The CDR3: CASSSTDGDNEQFF.